The clone carrying this T cell receptor (beta chain) was recorded at least ten times. What it recognizes is unknown. There are 14 residues in the CDR3. The V and J ends lost 3 bases and 2 bases, in that order; junction bases with no gene match: 3. The germline V gene has CDR1 SEHNR and CDR2 FQNEAQ (reference sequence). Constant-segment primers and 5'RACE yielded cDNA libraries for TCR alpha and TCR beta, each carrying sample barcodes and UMIs. TCRdb itself ran the 5' RACE reads through MiXCR, one entry per CDR3 protein. The sample records about 430,000 distinct CDR3 sequences, more than 15% being singletons. This specimen comes from a study of T-cell memory formation after mild COVID-19. General observations from the study: SARS-CoV-2 specificity was not confirmed for second-wave clones peaking on day 37. CD4+ contracting clones lay mainly in CM and EM, CD8+ ones in EMRA. A subset of responding clones appeared in pre-infection memory, suggesting cross-reactive memory joined.

Material: PBMCs or a T cell subset sorted from them (not recorded which). This rearrangement joins TRBV7-9 to TRBJ2-5, with 7 bases that match TRBD2. The clonotype comes from a man aged 18 to 29 who had mild COVID-19 (a few samples of this study predate the infection). Cell type and time point are not known. CDR3 coding DNA: TGTGCCAGCAGCTTCGGCGGGGGACAAGAGACCCAGTACTTC. Its protein product is CASSFGGGQETQYF.